The rows below give T cell receptor beta chains drawn from one sample of a study of T cell changes during pregnancy in multiple sclerosis. Sequencing used immunoSEQ multiplex PCR; TCRdb keeps in-frame clones, though not all of them. The sample includes about 59,000 clones, around 94% of them seen just once. Here the sequenced sample was CD8+ T cells from peripheral blood mononuclear cells, taken after pregnancy. The receptors stem from a female donor with multiple sclerosis, enrolled in a pregnancy study. Each CDR3 is given with its conserved first and last residue. D genes are given only for firm matches. Only part of the rows carry a size: once, few, many, or a class if the clone is expanded.

j_call d_call clone_size v_call cdr3_aa cdr3_nt
TRBJ1-4 - - TRBV18 CASSRGLATNEKLFF TGTGCCAGCTCACGTGGGCTTGCAACTAATGAAAAACTGTTTTTT
TRBJ2-3 TRBD2 - TRBV9 CASSAGGGGFTDTQYF TGTGCCAGCAGCGCCGGGGGGGGAGGGTTCACAGATACGCAGTATTTT
TRBJ2-1 - - TRBV27 CASSFRQAYNEQFF TGTGCCAGCAGTTTCCGACAGGCTTACAATGAGCAGTTCTTC
TRBJ2-7 TRBD1 - TRBV30 CAWSGTGYEQYF TGTGCCTGGAGCGGGACAGGCTACGAGCAGTACTTC
TRBJ2-1 - - TRBV11-3 CASSFGGSYNEQFF TGTGCCAGCAGCTTCGGCGGTTCCTACAATGAGCAGTTCTTC
TRBJ2-7 - - TRBV5-4 CASSPGEGVSEQYF TGTGCCAGCAGTCCCGGAGAGGGGGTCAGCGAGCAGTACTTC
TRBJ2-1 TRBD2 - TRBV10-1 CASNTGTSGYNEQFF TGCGCCAGCAATACCGGGACTAGCGGTTACAATGAGCAGTTCTTC
TRBJ1-5 - - TRBV2 CASDGGNQPQHF TGTGCCAGCGACGGGGGCAATCAGCCCCAGCATTTT
TRBJ2-7 TRBD2 - TRBV27 CASSTRGGSYEQYF TGTGCCAGCAGTACGCGGGGGGGATCCTACGAGCAGTACTTC
TRBJ2-3 TRBD1 once TRBV13 CASSTLDRDYTDTQYF TGTGCCAGCAGCACGTTGGACAGGGATTATACAGATACGCAGTATTTT
TRBJ2-7 - - TRBV25-1 CVTTGPDTYEQYF TGCGTTACAACAGGGCCCGACACCTACGAGCAGTACTTC
TRBJ1-2 TRBD1 - TRBV28 CASSWRDRLYYGYTF TGTGCCAGCAGTTGGAGGGACAGATTATACTATGGCTACACCTTC
TRBJ1-1 TRBD1 - TRBV6-6 CASSYSGTGLPEAFF TGTGCCAGCAGTTACTCTGGGACAGGGTTACCTGAAGCTTTCTTT
TRBJ1-1 TRBD1 few TRBV29-1 CSVTGTGDEAFF TGCAGCGTGACCGGGACAGGAGATGAAGCTTTCTTT
TRBJ2-7 - - TRBV29-1 CSVGSGISYEQYF TGCAGCGTTGGGTCGGGTATCAGCTACGAGCAGTACTTC
TRBJ2-7 TRBD1 - TRBV28 CASSTGVSYEQYF TGTGCCAGCAGTACAGGGGTCTCCTACGAGCAGTACTTC
TRBJ2-3 - - TRBV6-4 CASSEGVGGTDTQYF TGTGCCAGCAGTGAGGGTGTCGGGGGCACAGATACGCAGTATTTT
TRBJ2-1 TRBD2 once TRBV29-1 CSVLAGGPNEQFF TGCAGCGTACTAGCGGGAGGGCCTAATGAGCAGTTCTTC
TRBJ2-5 - - TRBV7-9 CASTTYEEKETQYF TGTGCCAGCACAACGTACGAGGAAAAAGAGACCCAGTACTTC
TRBJ2-7 - - TRBV5-5 CASSLSSGEQYF TGTGCCAGCAGCTTGTCCAGCGGCGAGCAGTACTTC
TRBJ2-1 - - TRBV30 CAWSVPAGSNEQFF TGTGCCTGGAGTGTACCAGCGGGTAGCAATGAGCAGTTCTTC
TRBJ2-3 TRBD1 - TRBV6-5 CASSQDRGRGDTQYF TGTGCCAGCAGCCAAGACAGGGGGCGAGGAGATACGCAGTATTTT
TRBJ2-2 - - TRBV9 CASSPLGGGRANTGELFF TGTGCCAGCAGCCCTCTCGGAGGTGGGCGAGCGAACACCGGGGAGCTGTTTTTT
TRBJ1-5 - - TRBV7-8 CASSSVSNQPQHF TGTGCCAGCAGCTCAGTTAGCAATCAGCCCCAGCATTTT
TRBJ1-2 - - TRBV30 CAWSTIGQHYGYTF TGTGCCTGGAGTACCATTGGACAGCACTATGGCTACACCTTC
TRBJ2-2 - - TRBV10-2 CASELPGAIMSTGELFF TGCGCCAGCGAGTTGCCAGGGGCGATTATGAGCACCGGGGAGCTGTTTTTT
TRBJ2-3 - - TRBV7-9 CASTSTSLGVPDTQYF TGTGCCAGCACCTCTACTAGTCTTGGTGTCCCAGATACGCAGTATTTT
TRBJ2-1 TRBD2 - TRBV5-1 CASSPGLAGGPGDEQFF TGCGCCAGCAGCCCGGGACTAGCGGGAGGGCCCGGGGATGAGCAGTTCTTC
TRBJ1-4 - - TRBV11-2 CASSRSTGRATNEKLFF TGTGCCAGCAGCCGTAGTACGGGCAGGGCAACTAATGAAAAACTGTTTTTT
TRBJ1-1 - - TRBV11-2 CASTPNALLNTEAFF TGTGCCAGCACCCCGAATGCACTACTGAACACTGAAGCTTTCTTT
TRBJ2-1 TRBD1 - TRBV19 CASSIAQGAYNEQFF TGTGCCAGTAGTATAGCTCAGGGGGCGTACAATGAGCAGTTCTTC
TRBJ2-1 TRBD1 - TRBV4-3 CASSQGPRQGASSSYNEQFF TGCGCCAGCAGCCAAGGGCCCCGACAGGGGGCCTCCAGCTCCTACAATGAGCAGTTCTTC
TRBJ1-2 - - TRBV6-1 CASSLDSGWGYTF TGTGCCAGCTCCTTGGACAGTGGCTGGGGCTACACCTTC
TRBJ1-2 - few TRBV29-1 CSVEDPRGLSGYTF TGCAGCGTTGAAGATCCGCGGGGGTTGTCTGGCTACACCTTC
TRBJ1-5 - - TRBV19 CATAQGIQPQHF TGTGCCACGGCCCAGGGGATTCAGCCCCAGCATTTT
TRBJ2-4 - once TRBV5-6 CASSLTQGPKNIQYF TGTGCCAGCAGCTTGACCCAGGGGCCCAAAAACATTCAGTACTTC
TRBJ2-3 - - TRBV7-9 CASSGEGGASTDTQYF TGTGCCAGCAGCGGAGAAGGAGGGGCTAGCACAGATACGCAGTATTTT
TRBJ1-1 TRBD1 - TRBV13 CASSCRGEGDTEAFF TGTGCCAGCAGCTGCAGGGGGGAAGGAGACACTGAAGCTTTCTTT
TRBJ2-6 - - TRBV6-6 CASSLSRESGANVLTF TGTGCCAGCAGTCTATCCAGGGAAAGTGGGGCCAACGTCCTGACTTTC
TRBJ2-1 TRBD2 - TRBV4-1 CASSEGRGSYNEQFF TGCGCCAGCAGCGAGGGGCGGGGGTCCTACAATGAGCAGTTCTTC
TRBJ1-2 - once TRBV7-9 CASSQDLFYGYTF TGTGCCAGCAGCCAGGACTTATTCTATGGCTACACCTTC